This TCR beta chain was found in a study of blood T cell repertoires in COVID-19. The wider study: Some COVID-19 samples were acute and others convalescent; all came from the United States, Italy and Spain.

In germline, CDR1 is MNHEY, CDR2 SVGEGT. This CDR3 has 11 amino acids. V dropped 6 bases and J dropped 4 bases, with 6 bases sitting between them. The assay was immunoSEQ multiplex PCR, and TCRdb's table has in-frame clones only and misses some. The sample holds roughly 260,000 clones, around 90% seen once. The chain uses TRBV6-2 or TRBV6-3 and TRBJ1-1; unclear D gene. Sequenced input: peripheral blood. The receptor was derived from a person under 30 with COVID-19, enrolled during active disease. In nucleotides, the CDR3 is TGTGCCAGCAGCCAAGCCACTGAAGCTTTCTTT. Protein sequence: CASSQATEAFF.